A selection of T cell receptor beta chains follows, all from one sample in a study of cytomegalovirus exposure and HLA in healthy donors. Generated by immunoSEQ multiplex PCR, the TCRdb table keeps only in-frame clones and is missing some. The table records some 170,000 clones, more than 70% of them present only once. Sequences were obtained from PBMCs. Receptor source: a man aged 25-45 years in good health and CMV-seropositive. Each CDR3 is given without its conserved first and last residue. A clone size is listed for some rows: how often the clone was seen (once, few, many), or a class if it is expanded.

CDR3 protein: ASSPGQGASGELF
clone size: NA
V gene: TRBV6-4
J gene: TRBJ2-2

CDR3 protein: ASSVSGSGYNEQF
clone size: NA
V gene: TRBV2
J gene: TRBJ2-1

CDR3 protein: ASSQDIRDVWDRGAGQPQH
clone size: NA
V gene: TRBV4-1
J gene: TRBJ1-5

CDR3 protein: ASGVQGETQY
clone size: few
V gene: TRBV7-2
J gene: TRBJ2-5

CDR3 protein: AWMVQGPGELF
clone size: NA
V gene: TRBV30
J gene: TRBJ2-2

CDR3 protein: ASSPSGFTFTDTQY
clone size: NA
V gene: TRBV5-4
J gene: TRBJ2-3

CDR3 protein: ASSYSTGETQY
clone size: NA
V gene: TRBV6-6
J gene: TRBJ2-5

CDR3 protein: ASSTPGQNTEAF
clone size: NA
V gene: TRBV7-9
J gene: TRBJ1-1

CDR3 protein: ASSQDLDRAEKLF
clone size: NA
V gene: TRBV4-3
J gene: TRBJ1-4

CDR3 protein: ASSPRVTIGYT
clone size: NA
V gene: TRBV28
J gene: TRBJ1-2

CDR3 protein: SVPGADEQY
clone size: NA
V gene: TRBV29-1
J gene: TRBJ2-7

CDR3 protein: ASSVGQGGSPLH
clone size: NA
V gene: TRBV9
J gene: TRBJ1-6

CDR3 protein: ASSPMGGTNTGELF
clone size: NA
V gene: TRBV7-8
J gene: TRBJ2-2

CDR3 protein: ATSTSGWRNEQF
clone size: NA
V gene: TRBV15
J gene: TRBJ2-1

CDR3 protein: AATQGATNEKLF
clone size: NA
V gene: TRBV2
J gene: TRBJ1-4

CDR3 protein: AIRENREDAQY
clone size: once
V gene: TRBV10-3
J gene: TRBJ2-3

CDR3 protein: SVEDPDQGTEAF
clone size: NA
V gene: TRBV29-1
J gene: TRBJ1-1

CDR3 protein: ASSIGAGSDEQY
clone size: NA
V gene: TRBV19
J gene: TRBJ2-7

CDR3 protein: ASNIYEQY
clone size: NA
V gene: TRBV10-1
J gene: TRBJ2-7

CDR3 protein: ASRLGLATTGELF
clone size: NA
V gene: TRBV5-1
J gene: TRBJ2-2

CDR3 protein: ASSWQTRDTQY
clone size: NA
V gene: TRBV5-1
J gene: TRBJ2-3

CDR3 protein: ASSQSGGVQETQY
clone size: NA
V gene: TRBV7-8
J gene: TRBJ2-5

CDR3 protein: ASRVEGVLQY
clone size: NA
V gene: TRBV6-6
J gene: TRBJ2-3

CDR3 protein: ASSDVREQY
clone size: NA
V gene: TRBV6-4
J gene: TRBJ2-7

CDR3 protein: ASSPQGSGQPQH
clone size: NA
V gene: TRBV16
J gene: TRBJ1-5

CDR3 protein: ASSRVGSSYEQY
clone size: NA
V gene: TRBV7-9
J gene: TRBJ2-7

CDR3 protein: ATSRDLGDWQETQY
clone size: NA
V gene: TRBV15
J gene: TRBJ2-5

CDR3 protein: ASSFSPTGNYGYT
clone size: NA
V gene: TRBV11-1
J gene: TRBJ1-2

CDR3 protein: ASSHLPGSNTGELF
clone size: NA
V gene: TRBV5-1
J gene: TRBJ2-2

CDR3 protein: ASSFLGQAADTQY
clone size: NA
V gene: TRBV28
J gene: TRBJ2-3

CDR3 protein: ASSLSSLTDTQY
clone size: NA
V gene: TRBV7-9
J gene: TRBJ2-3

CDR3 protein: ASSVTGESYEQY
clone size: few
V gene: TRBV9
J gene: TRBJ2-7

CDR3 protein: ASSYSRDFNEQF
clone size: NA
V gene: TRBV6-5
J gene: TRBJ2-1

CDR3 protein: ASSFGGNSNQPQH
clone size: NA
V gene: TRBV7-9
J gene: TRBJ1-5

CDR3 protein: ASSRQAGTEAF
clone size: once
V gene: TRBV25-1
J gene: TRBJ1-1

CDR3 protein: ASSPVAGEGNEQF
clone size: NA
V gene: TRBV18
J gene: TRBJ2-1

CDR3 protein: ASSLGRNTEAF
clone size: NA
V gene: TRBV28
J gene: TRBJ1-1

CDR3 protein: ASSQTGETNTEAF
clone size: few
V gene: TRBV5-1
J gene: TRBJ1-1

CDR3 protein: ASSLEQGARETQY
clone size: NA
V gene: TRBV5-4
J gene: TRBJ2-5

CDR3 protein: ASSPYRDVTDTQY
clone size: NA
V gene: TRBV19
J gene: TRBJ2-3

CDR3 protein: ASTLNPYNQPQH
clone size: NA
V gene: TRBV28
J gene: TRBJ1-5

CDR3 protein: ASSARGRSYNSPLH
clone size: NA
V gene: TRBV7-9
J gene: TRBJ1-6

CDR3 protein: ASSLWVWVGGGQETQY
clone size: NA
V gene: TRBV5-6
J gene: TRBJ2-5

CDR3 protein: ASSQEADSYEQY
clone size: few
V gene: TRBV2
J gene: TRBJ2-7

CDR3 protein: ASSPSSTDTQY
clone size: NA
V gene: TRBV28
J gene: TRBJ2-3

CDR3 protein: ASSFSSYEQY
clone size: NA
V gene: TRBV28
J gene: TRBJ2-7

CDR3 protein: ASSQDNRGAYEQY
clone size: NA
V gene: TRBV4-3
J gene: TRBJ2-7

CDR3 protein: ASSIQGAYGYT
clone size: NA
V gene: TRBV10-2
J gene: TRBJ1-2

CDR3 protein: ASSTNREETQY
clone size: NA
V gene: TRBV18
J gene: TRBJ2-5

CDR3 protein: AWGEGRGTEKLF
clone size: NA
V gene: TRBV30
J gene: TRBJ1-4

CDR3 protein: ASGLSGGGKGNEQF
clone size: NA
V gene: TRBV12-5
J gene: TRBJ2-1

CDR3 protein: ASSLERGTGGEQY
clone size: NA
V gene: TRBV11-2
J gene: TRBJ2-7

CDR3 protein: AWSTRQGSPGNTIY
clone size: NA
V gene: TRBV30
J gene: TRBJ1-3